Listed below are T cell receptor beta chains from one sample, sequenced in a study of blood T cell repertoires in COVID-19. The protocol was immunoSEQ multiplex PCR, while the TCRdb copy is restricted to in-frame clones and leaves out a portion. The sample holds roughly 85,000 clones, roughly 80% seen once. Material: peripheral blood. These receptors came from a human donor in a cohort sampled during active COVID-19. Both conserved end residues are part of each CDR3. Each record gives: D gene, V gene, J gene, clone size, CDR3 protein, CDR3 DNA. The D gene is left open where the match is weak. A row's size may be missing; if present it is once, few, many or a size class.

d_gene: NA
v_gene: TRBV4-2
j_gene: TRBJ2-7
abundance: NA
CDR3aa: CASSLVPGSRQRYEQYF
CDR3nt: TGTGCCAGCAGCCTCGTACCAGGTTCCAGACAAAGATACGAGCAGTACTTC

d_gene: NA
v_gene: TRBV18
j_gene: TRBJ2-7
abundance: once
CDR3aa: CASSPVSGSYEQYF
CDR3nt: TGTGCCAGCTCACCGGTTTCAGGATCCTACGAGCAGTACTTC

d_gene: TRBD1
v_gene: TRBV7-6
j_gene: TRBJ1-3
abundance: NA
CDR3aa: CASSIGTGRGVDTIYF
CDR3nt: TGTGCCAGCAGCATTGGGACAGGGCGAGGGGTGGACACCATATATTTT

d_gene: NA
v_gene: TRBV5-1
j_gene: TRBJ2-7
abundance: once
CDR3aa: CASAIGQSYEQYF
CDR3nt: TGCGCCAGCGCCATTGGACAGTCATACGAGCAGTACTTC

d_gene: NA
v_gene: TRBV6-5
j_gene: TRBJ2-5
abundance: once
CDR3aa: CASRRGPTAPETQYF
CDR3nt: TGTGCCAGCAGACGAGGCCCGACAGCTCCAGAGACCCAGTACTTC

d_gene: NA
v_gene: TRBV6-1
j_gene: TRBJ2-3
abundance: once
CDR3aa: CASSEGPWAGDTQYF
CDR3nt: TGTGCCAGCAGTGAAGGGCCGTGGGCAGGGGATACGCAGTATTTT

d_gene: TRBD2
v_gene: TRBV6-4
j_gene: TRBJ2-3
abundance: once
CDR3aa: CASSEGTSGGADTQYF
CDR3nt: TGTGCCAGCAGTGAGGGGACTAGCGGGGGGGCAGATACGCAGTATTTT

d_gene: NA
v_gene: TRBV7-2
j_gene: TRBJ1-4
abundance: NA
CDR3aa: CASSPGTGSEKLFF
CDR3nt: TGTGCCAGCAGCCCCGGGACTGGGAGCGAAAAACTGTTTTTT

d_gene: NA
v_gene: TRBV7-9
j_gene: TRBJ1-2
abundance: NA
CDR3aa: CASSLPLGSNYGYTF
CDR3nt: TGTGCCAGCAGCTTGCCCCTGGGCTCTAACTATGGCTACACCTTC

d_gene: NA
v_gene: TRBV28
j_gene: TRBJ2-7
abundance: NA
CDR3aa: CASRKDRSSYEQYF
CDR3nt: TGTGCCAGCAGGAAAGACAGGAGCTCCTACGAGCAGTACTTC

d_gene: NA
v_gene: TRBV7-2
j_gene: TRBJ1-1
abundance: NA
CDR3aa: CASSAHASSEAFF
CDR3nt: TGTGCCAGCAGCGCTCACGCCTCTAGTGAAGCTTTCTTT

d_gene: NA
v_gene: TRBV7-3
j_gene: TRBJ2-3
abundance: NA
CDR3aa: CASSSRQGGTDTQYF
CDR3nt: TGTGCCAGCAGCTCCCGACAGGGAGGAACAGATACGCAGTATTTT

d_gene: TRBD2
v_gene: TRBV28
j_gene: TRBJ2-3
abundance: NA
CDR3aa: CASSLPLKRGADDTQYF
CDR3nt: TGTGCCAGCAGTTTACCCTTGAAGCGGGGGGCAGATGATACGCAGTATTTT

d_gene: TRBD1
v_gene: TRBV29-1
j_gene: TRBJ1-2
abundance: NA
CDR3aa: CSVDDRGNYGYTF
CDR3nt: TGCAGCGTTGATGACAGGGGGAACTATGGCTACACCTTC

d_gene: NA
v_gene: TRBV2
j_gene: TRBJ1-2
abundance: NA
CDR3aa: CASSESWGGVLYGYTF
CDR3nt: TGTGCCAGCAGTGAAAGCTGGGGGGGGGTGCTCTATGGCTACACCTTC

d_gene: NA
v_gene: TRBV7-9
j_gene: TRBJ2-4
abundance: NA
CDR3aa: CASSGQPSGAKNIQYF
CDR3nt: TGTGCCAGCAGTGGACAACCTTCCGGGGCCAAAAACATTCAGTACTTC

d_gene: NA
v_gene: TRBV5-1
j_gene: TRBJ1-4
abundance: NA
CDR3aa: CASSLGAGPGEKLFF
CDR3nt: TGCGCCAGCAGCCTGGGGGCGGGCCCGGGTGAAAAACTGTTTTTT

d_gene: NA
v_gene: TRBV18
j_gene: TRBJ1-6
abundance: once
CDR3aa: CASSPRSPDVSPLHF
CDR3nt: TGTGCCAGCTCACCAAGGAGTCCGGATGTTTCACCCCTCCACTTT

d_gene: NA
v_gene: TRBV24-1
j_gene: TRBJ1-2
abundance: NA
CDR3aa: CATSDGYGYTF
CDR3nt: TGTGCCACCAGTGACGGGTATGGCTACACCTTC

d_gene: NA
v_gene: TRBV24-1
j_gene: TRBJ2-5
abundance: few
CDR3aa: CATSPGDGSLETQYF
CDR3nt: TGTGCCACCAGTCCCGGGGATGGGTCCTTGGAGACCCAGTACTTC

d_gene: TRBD1
v_gene: TRBV5-1
j_gene: TRBJ2-1
abundance: NA
CDR3aa: CASSEGQGALFDEQFF
CDR3nt: TGCGCCAGCAGCGAGGGACAGGGGGCCCTCTTCGATGAGCAGTTCTTC

d_gene: TRBD1
v_gene: TRBV19
j_gene: TRBJ1-2
abundance: NA
CDR3aa: CASSTRQGRRMDGYTF
CDR3nt: TGTGCCAGTAGTACCCGACAGGGTCGCCGAATGGATGGCTACACCTTC

d_gene: NA
v_gene: TRBV11-2
j_gene: TRBJ2-7
abundance: NA
CDR3aa: CASSLDPGISYEQYF
CDR3nt: TGTGCCAGCAGCTTAGATCCCGGGATTTCTTACGAGCAGTACTTC

d_gene: NA
v_gene: TRBV11-2
j_gene: TRBJ2-2
abundance: once
CDR3aa: CASSLGGNTGELFF
CDR3nt: TGTGCCAGCAGCTTAGGAGGGAACACCGGGGAGCTGTTTTTT

d_gene: TRBD1
v_gene: TRBV5-1
j_gene: TRBJ2-7
abundance: NA
CDR3aa: CASSLASTGGEQYF
CDR3nt: TGCGCCAGCAGCTTGGCCTCGACAGGGGGGGAGCAGTACTTC

d_gene: NA
v_gene: TRBV6-5
j_gene: TRBJ1-1
abundance: NA
CDR3aa: CASTPSGLYTEAFF
CDR3nt: TGTGCCAGCACCCCCTCGGGGTTGTACACTGAAGCTTTCTTT

d_gene: NA
v_gene: TRBV11-2
j_gene: TRBJ2-7
abundance: NA
CDR3aa: CASSLPPPGNYYEQYF
CDR3nt: TGTGCCAGCAGCTTACCGCCGCCAGGGAATTACTACGAGCAGTACTTC